Listed here are 3 T cell receptor beta chains from one sample, sequenced in a study. Each CDR3 protein is one row after TCRdb ran MiXCR on the 5' RACE reads. The sample shows about 46,000 distinct CDR3 sequences, 28% of them seen only once. Sequencing was done on a sample of naive CD4+ T cells sorted from blood. The subset is: naive CD4+ T cells, CD4+CD45RA+CD25-. The receptors were gathered from a female donor with breast cancer.

This clonotype was counted only a few times. This chain connects TRBV6-5 to TRBJ2-6, with TRBD1 matching 7 bases. This CDR3 is 17 amino acids long. Per germline, CDR1 MNHEY and CDR2 SVGAGI. The V and J ends lost 4 bases and 1 base, in that order; junction bases with no gene match: 7. CDR3 region: CASSWGQFLSGANVLTF. The DNA for the CDR3 is TGTGCCAGCAGTTGGGGACAGTTTCTTTCTGGGGCCAACGTCCTGACTTTC.

The gene calls are TRBV29-1 and TRBJ1-3, with TRBD1 as a possible D gene (5 bases). The CDR3 extends over 14 amino acids. Trimming left V 7 bases short and J 0 bases short, with 13 bases between. Germline V gene data show CDR1 as SQVTM and CDR2 as ANQGSEA. The CDR3 loop is CSANGGDSGNTIYF. The DNA of the CDR3 is TGCAGCGCGAACGGGGGGGACTCTGGAAACACCATATATTTT.

This clonotype was seen a few times. This rearrangement joins TRBV20-1 to TRBJ2-7; D perhaps matches TRBD2 (5 bases). The germline V and J ends were trimmed by 2 bases and 5 bases, with 13 bases remaining between them. The CDR3 is 13 amino acids. The germline V gene encodes CDR1 DFQATT and CDR2 SNEGSKA (reference sequence). The CDR3 protein is CSARKTGLNEQYF. Here the CDR3 DNA reads TGCAGTGCTAGAAAGACGGGGTTGAACGAGCAGTACTTC.